This T cell receptor (beta chain) was sequenced during a study of blood T cell repertoires in COVID-19. Study as a whole: T cells, B-cell-depleted T cells, or PBMCs provided the cDNA or gDNA that served as material.

Original handling: Amplification of reference gene primers provided the estimated nucleated cell counts. Profiled with immunoSEQ multiplex PCR; TCRdb holds only in-frame clones, not every one. V and J calls and clone size are copied from that table; D and trimming were computed from the DNA. The sample records about 190,000 clones, under 90% being singletons. The V and J ends lost 3 bases and 4 bases, in that order; junction bases with no gene match: 4. This CDR3 has 16 residues. Germline V gives CDR1 MNHEY, CDR2 SMNVEV (reference sequence). Sequencing was carried out using peripheral blood. The chain links TRBV27 to TRBJ2-2, with 11 bases fitting TRBD1. This TCR came from a man aged 40-49 years with acute or convalescent COVID-19. CDR3 sequence reads: CASSFGQGAGTGELFF. The CDR3 DNA reads TGTGCCAGCAGTTTTGGACAGGGGGCAGGCACCGGGGAGCTGTTTTTT.